Sequencing of this TCR beta chain was carried out in a study of cytomegalovirus exposure and HLA in healthy donors. Study-level results: Researchers counted over 150 TCR beta chains as cytomegalovirus-associated. It is likely that the observed cluster of highly shared sequence variants was a sequencing artifact. A later analysis found that most CMV-associated TCR beta chains appeared HLA-restricted. Researchers reported in a later analysis that a missense DCLRE1C variant was tied to TCR beta V- and J-gene trimming.

A multiplex PCR was run with 60 Vbeta primers and 13 Jbeta primers. The data were produced by immunoSEQ multiplex PCR, yet TCRdb's version contains in-frame clones alone and is incomplete. The sample lists under 130,000 clones, over 65% occurring once. For this clone: Its antigen is currently unknown.

The sequence came from a female donor in good health and CMV-seropositive. Material: PBMCs.

For the CDR3, the DNA is TGTGCCAGCAGTACGGACAGGGGCGGCGAGACCCAGTACTTC. Translated: CASSTDRGGETQYF. The V call is TRBV2, the J call TRBJ2-5; 9 bases map to TRBD1. Germline CDR1 reads SNHLY; CDR2 reads FYNNEI. This CDR3 region has 14 residues. The J segment lost 5 bases and the V segment lost 5 bases, leaving 6 bases of the junction unmatched.